Described below is a single T cell receptor (beta chain) sequence and its context. Its antigen is not known. This entry belongs to a study of T cell repertoires in cytomegalovirus infection. Study information: It was recently identified HLA-C-restricted and well-studied HLA-B-restricted CMV epitopes that the study used. The public TCR beta signatures pointed to both CMV infection and matching HLA type. Study-level points and caveats: HLA-C-restricted CMV-specific TCR beta clonotypes prevailed in the ex vivo response. Cumulative frequency (of public TCR beta family members) identified carriers of CMV plus the relevant HLA.

TCRdb re-called the reads through MiXCR, storing one row per CDR3 protein. The repertoire holds around 800,000 distinct CDR3 sequences, with over 25% as singletons. V shed 1 base and J shed 1 base, with 8 bases lying between them. The CDR3 has 15 amino acids. Germline values: CDR1 LNHNV, CDR2 YYDKDF (reference sequence). The sequenced sample was cultured CD8+ T cells from PBMCs, obtained from culture after CMV antigen stimulation. This clonotype was obtained from a human donor in good health (CMV status not recorded). Some clones in this sample may be carry-over from other donors' samples. The V and J genes are TRBV15 and TRBJ1-5; D not certain. CDR3 protein: CATSRVVGSNQPQHF. CDR3 nucleotides: TGTGCCACCAGCAGAGTGGTGGGAAGCAATCAGCCCCAGCATTTT.